Shown below are 18 T cell receptor beta chains from a single sample sequenced in a study of control samples from healthy donors and cancer patients. Profiling relied on immunoSEQ multiplex PCR, and the TCRdb table lists in-frame clones only, not all of them. The sample consists of roughly 180,000 clones, more than 85% of them appearing once. The sequenced material came from blood. The receptors were gathered from a woman in her forties in good health.

V and J are TRBV5-6 and TRBJ1-6, with D hard to call. V was pared by 0 bases and J by 0 bases, with 10 bases between. Germline-derived CDR1 and CDR2 are SGHDT and YYEEEE. The CDR3 spans 17 residues. DNA for the CDR3: TGTGCCAGCAGCTTGGGGACGAAGGTCTCCTATAATTCACCCCTCCACTTT. Residues: CASSLGTKVSYNSPLHF.

The J gene is TRBJ2-3, the V gene TRBV24-1, with 16 bases lining up with TRBD2. The V gene's germline CDR1 is KGHDR and CDR2 SFDVKD. CDR3 length: 15 residues. The V segment lost 9 bases and the J segment 4 bases; nucleotides outside the gene matches: 3. CDR3 DNA: TGTGCCACCGGGGGACTAGCGGGGGGGCCAGATACGCAGTATTTT. Translation: CATGGLAGGPDTQYF.

This chain links TRBV25-1 with TRBJ1-4; D unclear. The CDR3 is 14 amino acids. CDR1 and CDR2 (germline): MGHDK, SYGVNS. Between the trimmed V and J ends, which lost 6 bases and 5 bases, there was a span of 13 bases. The CDR3 is CASSHPSVNEKLFF. CDR3 nucleotide sequence: TGTGCCAGCAGCCACCCGAGCGTAAATGAAAAACTGTTTTTT. Full variable domain (outside the CDR3, taken from reference TRBV25-1 and TRBJ1-4): EADIYQTPRYLVIGTGKKITLECSQTMGHDKMYWYQQDPGMELHLIHYSYGVNSTEKGDLSSESTVSRIRTEHFPLTLESARPSHTSQYLCASSHPSVNEKLFFGSGTQLSVL.

This sequence joins TRBV5-1 and TRBJ1-1; 9 bases are shared with TRBD1. Germline V gene lookup returns CDR1 SGHRS and CDR2 YFSETQ. V was pared by 4 bases and J by 4 bases, with 17 bases of the junction left unmatched. The CDR3 has 18 amino acids. DNA of the CDR3: TGCGCCAGCAGCGTATCCACCGGGACAGGGTTCGTGGGCACTGAAGCTTTCTTT. Translating gives CASSVSTGTGFVGTEAFF.

The chain has TRBV18 and TRBJ2-7; D may be TRBD2 (6 bases). The CDR3 extends over 16 amino acids. V gave up 6 bases and J gave up 4 bases, with 22 bases separating them. Germline assignment: CDR1 KGHSH and CDR2 LQKENI. For the CDR3, the DNA is TGTGCCAGCTCTCCTACCGGGACTTCACCCCCATACGAGCAGTACTTC. It translates to CASSPTGTSPPYEQYF.

This chain links TRBV5-4 with TRBJ1-2; TRBD1 agrees at 8 bases. This CDR3 spans 14 amino acids. The germline gives CDR1 SGHNT, CDR2 YYREEE (reference sequence). Trimming removed 0 bases from V and 7 bases from J; junction bases left unmatched: 5. The CDR3 region is CASSLENRGTGYTF. In DNA form, the CDR3 reads TGTGCCAGCAGCTTGGAGAACAGGGGGACTGGCTACACCTTC.

The J gene is TRBJ1-1, the V gene TRBV5-4, with D hard to call. V gave up 6 bases and J gave up 4 bases, with 19 bases separating them. The length of the CDR3 is 15 residues. CDR1 SGHNT and CDR2 YYREEE come from the germline V gene (reference sequence). As DNA, the CDR3 is TGTGCCAGCACCTCCCGGGAGAAAAGGCCCACTGAAGCTTTCTTT. Its translation is CASTSREKRPTEAFF.

The chain combines TRBV18 with TRBJ1-1; 11 nucleotides line up with TRBD1. CDR1 and CDR2 from the germline V gene are KGHSH and LQKENI. This CDR3 is 15 amino acids long. The V segment lost 3 bases and the J segment 3 bases; nucleotides outside the gene matches: 3. The CDR3 reads CASSPGQGVYTEAFF. CDR3 bases: TGTGCCAGCTCACCGGGACAGGGGGTCTACACTGAAGCTTTCTTT.

The chain uses TRBV6-5 and TRBJ1-2; perhaps TRBD1 as D (6 bases). CDR1 and CDR2 from the germline V gene are MNHEY and SVGAGI. This CDR3 comprises 12 residues. V lost 7 bases, J lost 1 base, and 7 bases lay in between. The CDR3 spells CASIGGNYGYTF. The CDR3 DNA sequence: TGTGCCAGCATAGGGGGTAACTATGGCTACACCTTC.

V usage is TRBV5-1 and J usage is TRBJ2-1, with no clear D. The CDR3 covers 13 residues. Trimming took 7 bases from V and 0 from J, leaving 8 bases between them. Per the germline V gene, CDR1 is SGHRS and CDR2 is YFSETQ. CDR3 nucleotide sequence: TGCGCCAGCGCCCCGATCTCCTACAATGAGCAGTTCTTC. It specifies CASAPISYNEQFF.

The chain links TRBV5-1 to TRBJ2-6; tentatively, D is TRBD2 (5 bases). Trimming removed 0 bases from V and 2 bases from J, with 12 bases in between. CDR1 SGHRS and CDR2 YFSETQ come from the germline V gene. This CDR3 is 17 amino acids long. CDR3 region: CASSLDLGGAGANVLTF. The DNA for the CDR3 is TGCGCCAGCAGCTTGGACTTAGGAGGCGCTGGGGCCAACGTCCTGACTTTC.

The chain has TRBV3-1 (or the pseudogene TRBV3-2) and TRBJ1-1; possible D gene TRBD1, 5 bases. V lost 1 base and J lost 3, with 12 bases in between. The germline V gene encodes CDR1 LGHDT and CDR2 YNNKEL (reference sequence). CDR3 length: 15 residues. The CDR3 nucleotides read TGTGCCAGCAGCCAAGGCTTGCTAGGGGACACTGAAGCTTTCTTT. It translates to CASSQGLLGDTEAFF.

This sequence joins TRBV12-3 or TRBV12-4 and TRBJ2-1; D remains unclear. Between the trimmed V and J ends, which lost 3 bases and 15 bases, there was a span of 12 bases. This CDR3 contains 11 residues. CDR3 in amino acids: CASSLGSLRFF. The CDR3 coding sequence is TGTGCCAGCAGTTTGGGCAGCCTCAGGTTCTTC.

V usage is TRBV10-1 and J usage is TRBJ1-1; D not resolved. The germline V gene encodes CDR1 WNHNN and CDR2 SYGVQD (reference sequence). Trimming removed 4 bases from V and 1 base from J, with 10 bases in between. The CDR3 is made up of 14 amino acids. In DNA form, the CDR3 reads TGCGCCAGCAGTGTGGGCAGCTCGAACACTGAAGCTTTCTTT. Protein sequence: CASSVGSSNTEAFF.

In its sample, this clone was seen a few times. The chain joins TRBV20-1 to TRBJ1-4; D remains unclear. Trimming took off 6 bases at V and 12 bases at J, with 14 bases between the two ends. Germline CDR1 and CDR2: DFQATT and SNEGSKA (reference sequence). The CDR3 is made up of 11 amino acids. This chain's CDR3 is CSARGGMELFF. The CDR3 DNA sequence: TGCAGTGCCCGAGGCGGAATGGAACTGTTTTTT.

This sequence joins TRBV25-1 and TRBJ2-2; D gene unclear. The V gene lost 1 base and the J gene lost 8 bases, with 8 bases spanning the gap. Germline lookup yields CDR1 MGHDK and CDR2 SYGVNS. This CDR3 spans 13 amino acids. CDR3 loop: CASSEFLTGELFF. The CDR3, as DNA: TGTGCCAGCAGTGAATTTTTGACGGGGGAGCTGTTTTTT.

The CDR3 loop is CATMPTVQNTEAFF. The CDR3 DNA reads as TGTGCCACCATGCCGACAGTCCAAAACACTGAAGCTTTCTTT. The chain combines TRBV15 with TRBJ1-1; TRBD1 might be the D (5 bases). The CDR3 covers 14 residues. Between the trimmed V and J ends, which lost 7 bases and 2 bases, there was a span of 14 bases. Germline V gene data show CDR1 as LNHNV and CDR2 as YYDKDF (reference sequence).

J is TRBJ2-6 and V is TRBV9; a weak D match, TRBD2 (6 bases). The CDR3 covers 15 residues. Germline CDR1 and CDR2: SGDLS and YYNGEE. The germline V and J ends were trimmed by 0 bases and 3 bases, with 7 bases remaining between them. The CDR3 DNA sequence: TGTGCCAGCAGCGTAGGCGGGAATGGGGCCAACGTCCTGACTTTC. Residues: CASSVGGNGANVLTF.